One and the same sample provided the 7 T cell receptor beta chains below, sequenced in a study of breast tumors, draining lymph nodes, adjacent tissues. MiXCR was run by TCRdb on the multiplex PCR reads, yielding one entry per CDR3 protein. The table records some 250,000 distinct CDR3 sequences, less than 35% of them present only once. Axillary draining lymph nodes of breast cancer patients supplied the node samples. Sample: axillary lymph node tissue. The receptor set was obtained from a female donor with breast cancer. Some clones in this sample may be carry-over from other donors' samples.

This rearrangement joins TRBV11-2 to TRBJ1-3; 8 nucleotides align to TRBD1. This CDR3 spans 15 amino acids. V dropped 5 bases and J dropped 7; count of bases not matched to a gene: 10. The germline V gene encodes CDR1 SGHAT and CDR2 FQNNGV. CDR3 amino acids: CASSNKDRVVNTIYF. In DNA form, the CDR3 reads TGTGCCAGCAGCAACAAGGACAGGGTGGTGAACACCATATATTTT.

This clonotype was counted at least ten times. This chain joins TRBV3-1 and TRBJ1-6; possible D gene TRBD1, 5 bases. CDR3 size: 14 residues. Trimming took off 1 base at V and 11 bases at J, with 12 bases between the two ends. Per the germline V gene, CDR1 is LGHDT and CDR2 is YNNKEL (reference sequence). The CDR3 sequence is CASSQGMTVPPLHF. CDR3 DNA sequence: TGTGCCAGCAGCCAAGGGATGACAGTACCACCCCTCCACTTT.

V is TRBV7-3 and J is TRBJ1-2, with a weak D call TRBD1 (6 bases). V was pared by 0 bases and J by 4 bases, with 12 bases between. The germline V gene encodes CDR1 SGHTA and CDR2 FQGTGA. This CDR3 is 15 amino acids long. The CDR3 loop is CASSLTGRTAYGYTF. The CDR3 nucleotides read TGTGCCAGCAGCTTAACGGGTCGGACAGCCTATGGCTACACCTTC.

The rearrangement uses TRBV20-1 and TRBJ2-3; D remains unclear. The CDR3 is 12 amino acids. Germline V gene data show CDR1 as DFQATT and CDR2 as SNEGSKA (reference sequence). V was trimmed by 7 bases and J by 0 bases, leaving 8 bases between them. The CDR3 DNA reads TGCAGTGAGGCCACTAGCACAGATACGCAGTATTTT. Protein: CSEATSTDTQYF.

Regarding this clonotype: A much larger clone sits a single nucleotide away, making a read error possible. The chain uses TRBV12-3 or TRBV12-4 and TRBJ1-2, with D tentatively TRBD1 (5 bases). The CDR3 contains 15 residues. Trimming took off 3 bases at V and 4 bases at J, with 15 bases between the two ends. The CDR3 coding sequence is TGTGCCAGCAGTTTGAGGCAGGGTGGTGCCTATGGCTACACCTTC. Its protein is CASSLRQGGAYGYTF.

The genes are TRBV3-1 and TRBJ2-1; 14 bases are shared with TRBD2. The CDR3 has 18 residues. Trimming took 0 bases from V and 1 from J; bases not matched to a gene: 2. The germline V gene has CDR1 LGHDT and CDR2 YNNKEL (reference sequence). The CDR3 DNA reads TGTGCCAGCAGCCAAGACTGGACTAGCGGGGGGTCCTACAATGAGCAGTTCTTC. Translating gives CASSQDWTSGGSYNEQFF.

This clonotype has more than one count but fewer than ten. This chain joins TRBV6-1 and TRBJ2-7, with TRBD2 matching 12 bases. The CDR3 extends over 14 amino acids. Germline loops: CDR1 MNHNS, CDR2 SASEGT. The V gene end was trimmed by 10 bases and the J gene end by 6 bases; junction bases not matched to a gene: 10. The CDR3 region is CATLGLAGISEQYF. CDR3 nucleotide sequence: TGTGCCACCCTGGGACTAGCGGGTATAAGCGAGCAGTACTTC.